Following are 27 T cell receptor beta chains from one sample sequenced in a study of molecular identifiers for immune sequencing clone quantification. TCRdb independently ran MiXCR on the PCR reads; one entry per CDR3 protein. Seen here are just under 65,000 distinct CDR3 sequences, around 17% observed once, and the top ten hold roughly 1.5%. The material sequenced was naive CD8+ T cells from blood, with Jurkat cell RNA spiked in. Subset specified: FACS-sorted CD8+CD4-CCR7+CD45RA+ naive T cells. The source is a human donor in good health. Some libraries in this study had Jurkat cell RNA spiked in.

This clonotype was counted at least ten times. The chain links TRBV6-5 to TRBJ2-1; 9 bases line up with TRBD2. The junction had 1 base not matched to a gene; V was cut back by 0 bases and J by 4 bases. Looked up from germline, CDR1 is MNHEY and CDR2 is SVGAGI. The CDR3 is 15 residues long. CDR3: CASSYSSGGYNEQFF. The CDR3 coding sequence is TGTGCCAGCAGTTACTCGAGCGGGGGGTACAATGAGCAGTTCTTC.

At least ten counts were recorded for this clonotype. The chain has TRBV13 and TRBJ2-5; 7 bases are a match to TRBD2. J lost 1 base, V lost 2 bases, and 4 bases had no gene match. The CDR3 contains 15 residues. Per the germline V gene, CDR1 is PRHDT and CDR2 is FYEKMQ (reference sequence). The CDR3 nucleotides read TGTGCCAGCAGCTTAAATGGCGGGAGCCAAGAGACCCAGTACTTC. This sequence encodes CASSLNGGSQETQYF.

This clonotype was seen a few times. V is TRBV24-1 and J is TRBJ2-7; the D is unclear. Trimming shortened V by 5 bases and J by 2 bases, and 12 bases separated the two germline ends. Germline CDR1 KGHDR, CDR2 SFDVKD. CDR3 size: 14 residues. CDR3 protein: CATSVSSWPYEQYF. In nucleotides, the CDR3 is TGTGCCACCAGTGTGTCTAGTTGGCCCTACGAGCAGTACTTC.

With respect to this clonotype: This likely comes from a read error, as the CDR3 has no conserved phenylalanine or tryptophan at its end. Because the CDR3's place on the DNA is in doubt, the DNA is left out and the CDR3 is given as listed by TCRdb. This chain joins TRBV29-1 and TRBJ2-7; the table assigns TRBD1, which was not confirmed against the DNA. Germline V CDR1 and CDR2: SQVTM, ANQGSEA. From its first to its last residue, the CDR3 has 12 amino acids. The CDR3 protein is CSVDRGRGEPYS.

This clonotype was seen many times. The rearrangement uses TRBV3-1 and TRBJ2-7; 8 nucleotides match TRBD2. CDR3 length: 14 amino acids. Germline lookup yields CDR1 LGHDT and CDR2 YNNKEL (reference sequence). With 4 bases clipped from V and 6 bases from J, the junction kept 8 bases outside the gene matches. DNA for the CDR3: TGTGCCAGCAGCCCGGGGGGGCTCCTCAGCGAGCAGTACTTC. The encoded protein is CASSPGGLLSEQYF.

Concerning this clonotype: A much more abundant neighbour one base away suggests this may be a read error. J is TRBJ2-2 and V is TRBV5-1, with 11 bases that match TRBD1. The junction had 4 bases not matched to a gene; V was cut back by 5 bases and J by 4 bases. The germline CDR1 and CDR2 sequences are SGHRS and YFSETQ. The CDR3 loop spans 15 amino acids. CDR3 amino acids: CASRDRGHGTGELFF. The CDR3 nucleotides are TGCGCCAGCAGGGACAGGGGGCATGGCACCGGGGAGCTGTTTTTT.

The table lists this clonotype with a count of one. Being one base from a much bigger clone, this may be a read error. The chain recombines TRBV2 with TRBJ1-1; TRBD1 might be the D (6 bases). The ends were cut back, 2 bases at V and 1 base at J, with 20 bases in the middle. The germline V gene encodes CDR1 SNHLY and CDR2 FYNNEI. This CDR3 spans 18 amino acids. CDR3 DNA sequence: TGTGCCAGCAGTGAATGGGTGATTCTGGGGGCACAGAACACTGAAGCTTTCTTT. This translates into CASSEWVILGAQNTEAFF.

This clonotype was recorded many times. This sequence joins TRBV11-3 and TRBJ2-3; 11 nucleotides align to TRBD2. CDR1 and CDR2 from the germline V gene are SGHNT and YENEEA. This CDR3 contains 16 residues. The J segment lost 6 bases and the V segment lost 0 bases, leaving 5 bases of the junction unmatched. The CDR3 sequence is CASSLDPPSGRDTQYF. For the CDR3, the DNA is TGTGCCAGCAGCTTAGACCCCCCTAGCGGGAGGGATACGCAGTATTTT. The full variable domain, in which reference TRBV11-3 and TRBJ2-3 provide the parts outside the CDR3, is EAGVVQSPRYKIIEKKQPVAFWCNPISGHNTLYWYLQNLGQGPELLIRYENEEAVDDSQLPKDRFSAERLKGVDSTLKIQPAELGDSAVYLCASSLDPPSGRDTQYFGPGTRLTVL.

Regarding this clonotype: A much larger clonotype is one base distant, so this may be a read error. The CDR3 does not end in the conserved phenylalanine or tryptophan, so this is likely a read error. The chain combines TRBV6-2 or TRBV6-3 with TRBJ2-1, with D perhaps TRBD1 or TRBD2 (5 bases each). CDR1 and CDR2 (germline): MNHEY, SVGEGT. V lost 2 bases and J lost 9, with 11 bases in between. The CDR3 runs 13 residues. This CDR3 is CASSYTGTGEQFS. CDR3 nucleotide sequence: TGTGCCAGCAGTTACACCGGGACGGGTGAGCAGTTCTCC.

This clonotype occurred once. Lacking the conserved final phenylalanine or tryptophan, this CDR3 likely reflects a read error. The rearrangement joins TRBV28 to TRBJ2-7; perhaps TRBD1 as D (6 bases). V lost 6 bases to trimming and J lost 5 bases, with 17 bases between them. CDR3 length equals 14 residues. The germline gives CDR1 MDHEN, CDR2 SYDVKM. The CDR3 DNA reads TGTGCCAGCAGCTCAGTTGGACAGTACGACGAGCAGTACTCC. Translation gives CASSSVGQYDEQYS.

This clonotype was seen more than once but under ten times. V and J are TRBV15 and TRBJ2-1; 14 nucleotides line up with TRBD2. With V trimmed by 3 bases and J by 5 bases, 0 bases remained unmatched. The CDR3 spans 15 residues. Germline V gene data show CDR1 as LNHNV and CDR2 as YYDKDF (reference sequence). Here the CDR3 DNA reads TGTGCCACCAGCAGGGGACTAGCGGGAGACAATGAGCAGTTCTTC. Translated: CATSRGLAGDNEQFF. The full variable domain, completed using reference TRBV15 and TRBJ2-1, is DAMVIQNPRYQVTQFGKPVTLSCSQTLNHNVMYWYQQKSSQAPKLLFHYYDKDFNNEADTPDNFQSRRPNTSFCFLDIRSPGLGDTAMYLCATSRGLAGDNEQFFGPGTRLTVL.

This clonotype has a count of ten or more. The genes are TRBV13 and TRBJ1-5; 8 nucleotides agree with TRBD1. V lost 1 base to trimming and J lost 4 bases; unmatched junction nucleotides: 9. The CDR3 covers 17 residues. Germline V gives CDR1 PRHDT, CDR2 FYEKMQ (reference sequence). For the CDR3, the DNA is TGTGCCAGCAGCTTAGTCGAACAGACAGGGGCTAATCAGCCCCAGCATTTT. It specifies CASSLVEQTGANQPQHF.

In its sample, this clonotype was seen many times. This chain links TRBV4-3 with TRBJ1-5; 7 bases map to TRBD1. CDR1 is LGHNA and CDR2 is YSLEER in the germline V gene. The V and J ends lost 2 bases and 6 bases, in that order; junction bases with no gene match: 4. This CDR3 is 14 amino acids long. Here the CDR3 reads CASSQYRGGQPQHF. The CDR3 region has the DNA TGCGCCAGCAGCCAATACAGGGGAGGTCAGCCCCAGCATTTT.

This clonotype was counted a few times. One junction end disagrees with the germline gene, perhaps due to a read error. This chain connects TRBV12-3 or TRBV12-4 to TRBJ2-2; perhaps TRBD2 as D (6 bases). CDR3 length: 16 residues. Written as DNA, the CDR3 is TGTGCCAGCAGTTTTACCCCGGGAGAGAACGCCGGGGAGCTGTTTTTT. Translation: CASSFTPGENAGELFF.

The rearrangement links TRBV7-6 to TRBJ2-3, with TRBD2 matching 8 bases. The CDR3 has 15 residues. Germline V gives CDR1 SGHVS, CDR2 FNYEAQ. V lost 2 bases and J lost 4; bases outside the gene matches: 5. In nucleotides, the CDR3 is TGTGCCAGCAGCTTAACGGGACTAGACGCAGATACGCAGTATTTT. This sequence encodes CASSLTGLDADTQYF.

This clonotype occurred a few times. This sequence may be a read error, since a much larger clone differs from it by one base. The chain employs TRBV20-1 and TRBJ2-7, with 8 bases matching TRBD1. The CDR3 loop spans 13 amino acids. Germline V CDR1 and CDR2: DFQATT, SNEGSKA (reference sequence). Here the CDR3 reads CGASWDRSSEQYF. The DNA of the CDR3 is TGCGGTGCTAGTTGGGACAGGTCTTCCGAGCAGTACTTC.

This clonotype was seen many times. The V and J genes are TRBV19 and TRBJ2-7, with 8 bases matching TRBD2. Germline V gives CDR1 LNHDA, CDR2 SQIVND (reference sequence). The CDR3 has 16 residues. V gave up 0 bases and J gave up 3 bases; unmatched junction bases: 7. The CDR3 loop reads CASSIDTSGSFYEQYF. In nucleotides, the CDR3 is TGTGCCAGTAGTATAGATACTAGCGGATCCTTCTACGAGCAGTACTTC.

This clonotype was seen at least ten times. The V call is TRBV21-1, the J call TRBJ1-1; TRBD1, as called in the table, went unchecked against the DNA. TRBV21-1 is reported as a pseudogene. The CDR3 spans 18 residues. The DNA of the CDR3 is TGTGCCAGCAGGCCGGGGGAGGTGGGGGCGGATAGGGACACTGAAGCTTTCTTT. Amino acid sequence: CASRPGEVGADRDTEAFF.

This clonotype was seen ten or more times. The rearrangement joins TRBV7-6 to TRBJ1-1; no clear D gene. The CDR3 runs 12 residues. CDR1 and CDR2 from the germline V gene are SGHVS and FNYEAQ. The germline V and J ends were trimmed by 3 bases and 7 bases, with 9 bases remaining between them. Here the CDR3 reads CASSLSQNEAFF. CDR3 bases: TGTGCCAGCAGCTTGAGTCAGAATGAAGCTTTCTTT.

This clonotype was observed at least ten times. The chain carries TRBV7-9 and TRBJ1-6; 7 bases line up with TRBD1. Germline V gene lookup returns CDR1 SEHNR and CDR2 FQNEAQ (reference sequence). CDR3 length: 15 amino acids. V lost 4 bases to trimming and J lost 8 bases; unmatched junction nucleotides: 8. As DNA, the CDR3 is TGTGCCAGCAGCTCCCGACAGGGCGTCGATTCACCCCTCCACTTT. Protein product: CASSSRQGVDSPLHF.

There are many counts of this clonotype. CDR3 nucleotides: TGTGCCAGCAGTCTACGGGGGGCTACCTACGAGCAGTACTTC. Its protein is CASSLRGATYEQYF. The chain joins TRBV27 to TRBJ2-7, with D possibly being TRBD2 (7 bases). CDR1 and CDR2 from the germline V gene are MNHEY and SMNVEV (reference sequence). Deletions cut 5 bases from V and 2 bases from J, with 13 bases between. The CDR3 sequence is 14 residues long.

The chain employs TRBV9 and TRBJ1-4, with D maybe TRBD1 (6 bases). V dropped 2 bases and J dropped 0 bases, with 8 bases sitting between them. Germline values: CDR1 SGDLS, CDR2 YYNGEE. The CDR3 has 15 residues. CDR3 sequence reads: CASSVGTTTNEKLFF. In nucleotides, the CDR3 is TGTGCCAGCAGCGTCGGGACAACAACTAATGAAAAACTGTTTTTT.

This chain joins TRBV20-1 and TRBJ2-1, with 9 bases identical to TRBD2. Per germline, CDR1 DFQATT and CDR2 SNEGSKA (reference sequence). V shed 6 bases and J 6 bases; nucleotides not matched to a gene: 15. This CDR3 comprises 16 residues. CDR3 nucleotide sequence: TGCAGTGCAATACTATTCCCGGGACTAGCAGTCAATGAGCAGTTCTTC. Translating gives CSAILFPGLAVNEQFF.

This clonotype has a count of ten or more. The chain recombines TRBV5-1 with TRBJ2-3; 7 nucleotides align to TRBD2. The CDR3 covers 20 residues. CDR1 is SGHRS and CDR2 is YFSETQ in the germline V gene. V lost 1 base to trimming and J lost 6 bases; unmatched junction nucleotides: 23. The CDR3 coding sequence is TGCGCCAGCAGCTTGACCATCGCCACGTCTAGCGGTCACTTTCCTGATACGCAGTATTTT. Translating gives CASSLTIATSSGHFPDTQYF.

V and J are TRBV6-1 and TRBJ2-3; 8 bases are shared with TRBD2. This CDR3 is built from 15 residues. Trimming cost V 7 bases and J 0 bases; bases outside gene matches: 6. The germline V gene has CDR1 MNHNS and CDR2 SASEGT. Here the CDR3 DNA reads TGTGCCAGCACTGGACTAGCACCTAGCACAGATACGCAGTATTTT. Encoded protein: CASTGLAPSTDTQYF.

Ten or more counts support this clonotype. The chain has TRBV6-1 and TRBJ2-5; the match to TRBD1 covers 7 bases. The CDR3 sequence is 14 residues long. The germline CDR1 and CDR2 sequences are MNHNS and SASEGT. V lost 7 bases, J lost 1 base, and 6 bases stayed unmatched. The CDR3 DNA sequence: TGTGCCAGCACCGACGGACAGGTCCAAGAGACCCAGTACTTC. Residues: CASTDGQVQETQYF.

Regarding this clonotype: The junction departs from the called germline gene at one end, perhaps through a read error. V and J are TRBV3-1 and TRBJ1-1; no firm D call. The CDR3 contains 13 residues. Germline CDR1 and CDR2: LGHDT and YNNKEL (reference sequence). The CDR3 DNA reads as TGTGCCAGCAGCCCCAAGATGAACACTGGAGCTTCCTTT. Protein sequence: CASSPKMNTGASF.